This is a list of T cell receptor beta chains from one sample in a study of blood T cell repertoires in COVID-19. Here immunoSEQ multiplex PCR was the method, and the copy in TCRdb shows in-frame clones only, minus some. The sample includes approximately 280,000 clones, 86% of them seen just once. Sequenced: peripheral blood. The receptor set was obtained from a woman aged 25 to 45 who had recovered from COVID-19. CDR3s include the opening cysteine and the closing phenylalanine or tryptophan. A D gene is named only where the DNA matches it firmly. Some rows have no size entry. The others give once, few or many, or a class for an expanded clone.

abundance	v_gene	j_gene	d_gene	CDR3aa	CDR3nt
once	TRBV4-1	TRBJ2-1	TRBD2	CASSQDALAGGDEQFF	TGCGCCAGCAGCCAAGATGCACTAGCGGGGGGTGATGAGCAGTTCTTC
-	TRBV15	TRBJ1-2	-	CATSRDIRGYTF	TGTGCCACCAGCAGAGATATCCGGGGCTACACCTTC
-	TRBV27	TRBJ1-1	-	CASSSSSGFTEAFF	TGTGCCAGCAGTTCAAGCTCAGGGTTTACTGAAGCTTTCTTT
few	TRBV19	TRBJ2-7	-	CASKVGGTSSYEQYF	TGTGCCAGTAAGGTAGGCGGCACTAGCTCCTACGAGCAGTACTTC
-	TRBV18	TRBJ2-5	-	CASSLGAGEETQYF	TGTGCCAGCTCCCTGGGGGCGGGAGAAGAGACCCAGTACTTC
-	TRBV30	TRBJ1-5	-	CAWSHTDREQPQHF	TGTGCCTGGAGTCACACTGACAGAGAACAGCCCCAGCATTTT
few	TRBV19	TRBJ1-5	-	CASSIGSRGLHQPQHF	TGTGCCAGTAGTATAGGTTCCAGGGGTCTACATCAGCCCCAGCATTTT
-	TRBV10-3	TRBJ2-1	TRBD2	CAISEPTSGIYEQFF	TGTGCCATCAGTGAGCCGACTAGCGGGATATATGAGCAGTTCTTC
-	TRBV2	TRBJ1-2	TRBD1	CASSEGDRLPYGYTF	TGTGCCAGCAGTGAAGGGGACAGACTTCCCTATGGCTACACCTTC
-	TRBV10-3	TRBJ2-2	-	CAISESRAGGTGELFF	TGTGCCATCAGTGAGTCTCGGGCAGGAGGCACCGGGGAGCTGTTTTTT
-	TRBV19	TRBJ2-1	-	CASSNRVLENEQFF	TGTGCCAGTAGTAATCGGGTGCTCGAAAATGAGCAGTTCTTC
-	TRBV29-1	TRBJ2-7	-	CSVEQGNSYEQYF	TGCAGCGTTGAACAGGGTAATTCCTACGAGCAGTACTTC
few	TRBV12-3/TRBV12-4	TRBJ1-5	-	CASSLTLNQPQHF	TGTGCCAGCAGTTTGACTCTAAATCAGCCCCAGCATTTT
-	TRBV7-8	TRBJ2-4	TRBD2	CASSAQWAAGGIKNIQYF	TGTGCCAGCAGCGCACAGTGGGCAGCGGGGGGGATCAAAAACATTCAGTACTTC
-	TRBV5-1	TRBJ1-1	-	CASSLGRKTEAFF	TGCGCCAGCAGTTTGGGGCGGAAGACTGAAGCTTTCTTT
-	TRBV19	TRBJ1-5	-	CASSRPTTEAFQPQHF	TGTGCCAGTAGTAGACCCACTACCGAAGCATTCCAGCCCCAGCATTTT
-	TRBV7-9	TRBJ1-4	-	CATIDVGAPNEKLFF	TGTGCCACCATCGACGTGGGGGCGCCTAATGAAAAACTGTTTTTT
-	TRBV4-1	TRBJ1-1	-	CASSQDQGVNTEAFF	TGCGCCAGCAGCCAAGATCAGGGTGTGAACACTGAAGCTTTCTTT
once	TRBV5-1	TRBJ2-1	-	CASSPTPGERNEQFF	TGCGCCAGCAGTCCCACCCCAGGGGAAAGAAATGAGCAGTTCTTC
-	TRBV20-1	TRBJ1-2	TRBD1	CSASLQGAGGYTF	TGCAGTGCTAGTCTCCAGGGGGCAGGTGGCTACACCTTC
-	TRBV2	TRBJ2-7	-	CASRLGGYEQYF	TGTGCCAGCCGCCTAGGGGGTTACGAGCAGTACTTC
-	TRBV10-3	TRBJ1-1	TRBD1	CAISESTRGDTEAFF	TGTGCCATCAGTGAGTCGACCAGGGGGGACACTGAAGCTTTCTTT
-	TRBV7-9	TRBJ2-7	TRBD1	CASRPQGASYEQYF	TGTGCCAGCAGACCACAGGGGGCCTCCTACGAGCAGTACTTC
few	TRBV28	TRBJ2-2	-	CASSSRTRDTGELFF	TGTGCCAGCAGTTCACGGACTCGGGACACCGGGGAGCTGTTTTTT
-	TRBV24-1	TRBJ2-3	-	CATSPKQGADTQYF	TGTGCCACCAGTCCGAAGCAGGGTGCAGATACGCAGTATTTT
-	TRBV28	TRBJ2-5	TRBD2	CASRNGLAGVRETQYF	TGTGCCAGCAGGAACGGACTAGCGGGAGTGAGGGAGACCCAGTACTTC
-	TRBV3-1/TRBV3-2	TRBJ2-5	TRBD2	CASSQELRTSSQETQYF	TGTGCCAGCAGCCAAGAATTAAGGACTAGCAGCCAAGAGACCCAGTACTTC
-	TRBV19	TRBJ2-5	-	CASSIEFAGIPHF	TGTGCCAGTAGTATAGAGTTTGCCGGGATACCTCACTTC
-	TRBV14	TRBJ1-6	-	CASSLIGRTGTLHF	TGTGCCAGCAGCCTTATTGGACGGACTGGGACCCTCCACTTT
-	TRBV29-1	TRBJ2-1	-	CSVGAAGSYNEQFF	TGCAGCGTTGGAGCAGCGGGCTCCTACAATGAGCAGTTCTTC
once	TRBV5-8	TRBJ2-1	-	CASSLGGAPQTGKFF	TGTGCCAGCAGTCTAGGCGGCGCCCCGCAAACAGGGAAGTTCTTC
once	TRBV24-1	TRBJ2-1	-	CATSELEGDEQFF	TGTGCCACCAGTGAACTAGAGGGAGATGAGCAGTTCTTC
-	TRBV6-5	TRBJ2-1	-	CASSYSSSGNYNEQFF	TGTGCCAGCAGTTACTCGAGTAGCGGCAACTACAATGAGCAGTTCTTC
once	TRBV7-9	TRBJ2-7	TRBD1	CASSSGTGFYEQYF	TGTGCCAGCAGTTCCGGGACAGGGTTCTACGAGCAGTACTTC
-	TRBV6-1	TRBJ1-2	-	CASSDPRGVYANYGYTF	TGTGCCAGCAGTGACCCTCGGGGAGTTTATGCCAACTATGGCTACACCTTC
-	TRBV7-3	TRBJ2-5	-	CASSFGVTETQYF	TGTGCCAGCAGCTTCGGGGTGACAGAGACCCAGTACTTC
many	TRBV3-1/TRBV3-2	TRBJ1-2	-	CASSQGTETDYGYTF	TGTGCCAGCAGCCAAGGGACAGAAACTGACTATGGCTACACCTTC
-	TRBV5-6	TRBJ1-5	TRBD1	CASSLKTGVINQPQHF	TGTGCCAGCAGCTTGAAGACAGGGGTTATCAATCAGCCCCAGCATTTT
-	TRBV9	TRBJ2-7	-	CASRGGEQYF	TGTGCCAGCAGGGGGGGCGAGCAGTACTTC
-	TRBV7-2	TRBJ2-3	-	CASSPLTVVADTQYF	TGTGCCAGCAGCCCGCTGACAGTGGTGGCAGATACGCAGTATTTT
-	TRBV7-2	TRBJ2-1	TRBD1	CASSLGHGYGTGGDNEQFF	TGTGCCAGCAGCTTAGGGCACGGTTACGGGACAGGGGGGGACAATGAGCAGTTCTTC
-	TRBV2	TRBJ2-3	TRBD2	CASSTSGSRTDTQYF	TGTGCCAGCAGTACTAGCGGGAGCCGCACAGATACGCAGTATTTT
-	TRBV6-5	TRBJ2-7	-	CASSYGAGASHEQYF	TGTGCCAGCAGTTACGGGGCAGGGGCCTCCCACGAGCAGTACTTC
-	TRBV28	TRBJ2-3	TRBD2	CASSYSGGWDTQYF	TGTGCCAGCAGTTACTCGGGGGGTTGGGATACGCAGTATTTT
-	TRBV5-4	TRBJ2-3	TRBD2	CASLRTSGDQDTQYF	TGTGCCAGCCTCCGGACTAGCGGGGATCAAGATACGCAGTATTTT
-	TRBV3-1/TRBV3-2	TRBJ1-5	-	CASSQVAGNQPQHF	TGTGCCAGCAGCCAAGTCGCAGGCAATCAGCCCCAGCATTTT
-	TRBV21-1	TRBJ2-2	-	CASSKAVSGLPPSELFF	TGTGCCAGCAGCAAAGCCGTTTCGGGACTACCTCCATCGGAGCTGTTTTTT
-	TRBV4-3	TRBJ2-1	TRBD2	CASSQDEREGYEQFF	TGCGCCAGCAGCCAAGATGAGCGGGAGGGCTATGAGCAGTTCTTC
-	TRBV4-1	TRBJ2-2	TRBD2	CASSQGYGGAGELFF	TGCGCCAGCAGCCAAGGATATGGGGGGGCCGGGGAGCTGTTTTTT
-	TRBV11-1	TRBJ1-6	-	CASSFVAGFNSPLHF	TGTGCCAGCAGCTTTGTTGCGGGATTCAATTCACCCCTCCACTTT
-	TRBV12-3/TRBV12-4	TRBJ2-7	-	CASTRNTGMVQYF	TGTGCCAGCACGCGAAACACAGGGATGGTGCAGTACTTC
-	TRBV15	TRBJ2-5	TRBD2	CATSRTGTGRPSGSSQETQYF	TGTGCCACCAGCAGAACCGGGACAGGTCGGCCTAGCGGGAGTTCACAAGAGACCCAGTACTTC
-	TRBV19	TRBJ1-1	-	CASNPGTNTEAFF	TGTGCCTCAAACCCGGGGACAAACACTGAAGCTTTCTTT
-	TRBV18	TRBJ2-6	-	CASSLGGPGANVLTF	TGTGCCAGCTCACTCGGGGGTCCTGGGGCCAACGTCCTGACTTTC
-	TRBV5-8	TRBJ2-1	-	CASSPARQFNEQFF	TGTGCCAGCAGCCCCGCCCGACAGTTCAATGAGCAGTTCTTC